This T cell receptor (beta chain) was recovered during a study of CD8 T cells in ankylosing spondylitis. This clonotype was counted only a few times. As yet, its antigen is unknown. CDR3 length equals 17 residues. J was trimmed by 8 bases and V by 1 base; bases with no gene match: 16. Germline V gene data show CDR1 as SGHKS and CDR2 as YYEKEE (reference sequence). The study, taken as a whole, reports: Characteristic, it appeared, of ankylosing spondylitis blood was a TCR beta motif of roughly eight highly homologous variants.

Each CDR3 protein is one row after TCRdb ran MiXCR on the 5' RACE reads. The sample records a few hundred thousand distinct CDR3 sequences, around 8% being singletons. Sequencing was performed on blood, either unsorted or a sorted T cell fraction (not recorded which). This sequence was found in a male donor with ankylosing spondylitis. This chain links TRBV5-5 with TRBJ2-3; TRBD1 matches 7 bases. CDR3 in amino acids: CASSLTFTGTVSGTQYF. CDR3 DNA sequence: TGTGCCAGCAGCTTGACATTCACCGGGACAGTGAGTGGTACGCAGTATTTT.